This note documents a single T cell receptor beta chain sequence. These data belong to a study of CD8 T cells in ankylosing spondylitis. TCRdb re-called the 5' RACE reads with MiXCR, one entry per CDR3 protein. This table has about 130,000 distinct CDR3 sequences, around 9.3% appearing once. The sample was blood, either unsorted or a sorted T cell fraction (not recorded which). This clonotype was sampled from a male donor with ankylosing spondylitis or in good health (not recorded which).

The CDR3 sequence: CASRKRQGKDEQYF. CDR3 sequence (DNA): TGTGCCAGCAGAAAGAGACAGGGGAAAGACGAGCAGTACTTC. The rearrangement joins TRBV12-3 or TRBV12-4 to TRBJ2-7, with 8 bases lining up with TRBD1. CDR3 length equals 14 residues. Trimming removed 6 bases from V and 5 bases from J; junction bases left unmatched: 9.